These 19 T cell receptor beta chains were sequenced from one sample in a study of CD4 T cells in relation to SARS-CoV-2 and coronaviruses. For these TCRs, the target antigens are not known. Repertoires were generated with immunoSEQ multiplex PCR, while TCRdb's copy carries only in-frame clones and drops some. This sample has tens of thousands of clones, with approximately 81% found just once. The source material was naive CD4+ T cells from PBMCs, cultured in vitro. As for subset: naive CD4+ T cells isolated by negative enrichment. Receptors originate from an adult with COVID-19.

The chain is built from TRBV7-9 and TRBJ2-7; D is possibly TRBD1 (6 bases). There are 14 residues in the CDR3. CDR1 is SEHNR, CDR2 FQNEAQ, per germline (reference sequence). V lost 5 bases, J lost 4 bases, and 15 bases lay in between. This CDR3 is CASSPSGEKYEQYF. Here the CDR3 DNA reads TGTGCCAGCAGCCCATCAGGGGAAAAATACGAGCAGTACTTC.

The genes are TRBV2 and TRBJ1-5; D is undetermined. Germline V gives CDR1 SNHLY, CDR2 FYNNEI. Trimming pared 4 bases from V and 4 bases from J, leaving 11 bases between. This CDR3 region has 14 residues. In nucleotides, the CDR3 is TGTGCCAGCAGTGGAGGAGTAGGGAATCAGCCCCAGCATTTT. Amino acids: CASSGGVGNQPQHF.

This chain connects TRBV7-9 to TRBJ2-7, with 7 bases that match TRBD2. The ends lost 6 bases at V and 2 bases at J; junction bases unmatched: 13. CDR1 and CDR2 from the germline V gene are SEHNR and FQNEAQ (reference sequence). CDR3 length: 16 amino acids. Here the CDR3 reads CASRGEGGDSAYEQYF. Written as DNA, the CDR3 is TGTGCCAGCAGAGGGGAGGGCGGAGACAGTGCCTACGAGCAGTACTTC.

The V and J genes are TRBV5-5 and TRBJ2-7, with 11 nucleotides matching TRBD2. V lost 4 bases, J lost 2 bases, and 5 bases stayed unmatched. CDR3 length: 15 amino acids. Germline values: CDR1 SGHKS, CDR2 YYEKEE (reference sequence). The CDR3 protein is CASSQASGGTYEQYF. The CDR3 coding sequence is TGTGCCAGCAGCCAAGCTAGCGGGGGGACCTACGAGCAGTACTTC.

The chain couples TRBV6-6 to TRBJ1-5; 8 bases match TRBD1. Germline CDR1 MNHNY, CDR2 SVGAGI (reference sequence). Trimming took 6 bases from V and 2 from J; bases not matched to a gene: 6. The CDR3 length is 15 residues. Here the CDR3 DNA reads TGTGCCAGCAGAACCGGACAGGGAGGCAATCAGCCCCAGCATTTT. This gives the protein CASRTGQGGNQPQHF.

The gene calls are TRBV10-3 and TRBJ1-1; D may be TRBD1 (5 bases). The V gene's germline CDR1 is ENHRY and CDR2 SYGVKD. V was clipped by 0 bases and J by 0 bases, with 14 bases between them. The CDR3 has 17 residues. The CDR3 bases are TGTGCCATCAGTGAGTCAGCGGCAGGGATCATGAACACTGAAGCTTTCTTT. Protein sequence: CAISESAAGIMNTEAFF.

This clone was counted once. The V call is TRBV7-9, the J call TRBJ2-1; D may be TRBD2 (5 bases). Germline loops: CDR1 SEHNR, CDR2 FQNEAQ (reference sequence). The CDR3 extends over 15 amino acids. Trimming removed 6 bases from V and 2 bases from J, with 14 bases in between. The CDR3 DNA reads as TGTGCCAGCAGGGGCTCGGAGGTTGCCTACAATGAGCAGTTCTTC. Translating gives CASRGSEVAYNEQFF. Full variable domain (rest looked up from reference TRBV7-9 and TRBJ2-1): DTGVSQNPRHKITKRGQNVTFRCDPISEHNRLYWYRQTLGQGPEFLTYFQNEAQLEKSRLLSDRFSAERPKGSFSTLEIQRTEQGDSAMYLCASRGSEVAYNEQFFGPGTRLTVL.

J is TRBJ2-3 and V is TRBV5-6; D is perhaps TRBD2 (6 bases). V shed 4 bases and J shed 5 bases, with 14 bases lying between them. The CDR3 covers 14 residues. Germline values: CDR1 SGHDT, CDR2 YYEEEE. CDR3 coding DNA: TGTGCCAGCAGCGACCGGAAGGGAGGAGATACGCAGTATTTT. It codes for CASSDRKGGDTQYF.

The V call is TRBV6-6, the J call TRBJ2-3, with no clear D. The CDR3 is made up of 16 amino acids. Germline V gene sequence: CDR1 MNHNY, CDR2 SVGAGI (reference sequence). V was clipped by 2 bases and J by 0 bases, with 12 bases between them. The CDR3 sequence is CASSYGPGISTDTQYF. The DNA for the CDR3 is TGTGCCAGCAGTTACGGCCCTGGTATTAGCACAGATACGCAGTATTTT.

The gene calls are TRBV27 and TRBJ2-2, with D tentatively TRBD2 (6 bases). Germline V gene lookup returns CDR1 MNHEY and CDR2 SMNVEV (reference sequence). This CDR3 spans 14 amino acids. Trimming stripped 11 bases from V and 5 bases from J, with 18 bases between. In DNA form, the CDR3 reads TGTGCCGCGGGAACAGGATTAAGTACCGGGGAGCTGTTTTTT. Protein product: CAAGTGLSTGELFF.

The chain combines TRBV2 with TRBJ2-1, with no clear D. The CDR3 extends over 13 amino acids. Germline values: CDR1 SNHLY, CDR2 FYNNEI. V was clipped by 1 base and J by 4 bases, with 5 bases between them. CDR3 sequence reads: CASSEGGYNEQFF. In DNA, the CDR3 is TGTGCCAGCAGTGAAGGCGGTTACAATGAGCAGTTCTTC.

Only a few counts were recorded for this clone. The genes are TRBV5-1 and TRBJ2-1; the match to TRBD2 covers 9 bases. This CDR3 is built from 16 residues. Germline CDR1 is SGHRS and CDR2 is YFSETQ. V shed 2 bases and J 5 bases; nucleotides not matched to a gene: 8. The CDR3 protein is CASSFPSGIMDNEQFF. In DNA form, the CDR3 reads TGCGCCAGCAGCTTTCCTAGCGGGATCATGGACAATGAGCAGTTCTTC. The full variable domain, its missing parts supplied by reference TRBV5-1 and TRBJ2-1, is KAGVTQTPRYLIKTRGQQVTLSCSPISGHRSVSWYQQTPGQGLQFLFEYFSETQRNKGNFPGRFSGRQFSNSRSEMNVSTLELGDSALYLCASSFPSGIMDNEQFFGPGTRLTVL.

The chain employs TRBV5-1 and TRBJ2-7; no clear D gene. The CDR3 loop spans 14 amino acids. Germline loops: CDR1 SGHRS, CDR2 YFSETQ. The ends were cut back, 4 bases at V and 7 bases at J, with 18 bases in the middle. The CDR3 is CASSPGVLGREQYF. The CDR3 nucleotides are TGCGCCAGCAGCCCTGGGGTTTTAGGCAGGGAGCAGTACTTC.

The chain combines TRBV19 with TRBJ2-2; 9 positions agree with TRBD2. Germline V gene sequence: CDR1 LNHDA, CDR2 SQIVND (reference sequence). The CDR3 spans 16 residues. V lost 3 bases to trimming and J lost 2 bases; unmatched junction nucleotides: 4. The CDR3 coding sequence is TGTGCCAGTAGTATCTCTAGCGGGGTCAACACCGGGGAGCTGTTTTTT. Protein product: CASSISSGVNTGELFF.

The V and J genes are TRBV18 and TRBJ2-1, with D tentatively TRBD1 (5 bases). The CDR3 is made up of 14 amino acids. V was clipped by 1 base and J by 8 bases, with 12 bases between them. The V gene's germline CDR1 is KGHSH and CDR2 LQKENI. CDR3 sequence: CASSPLQGSHEQFF. The CDR3 DNA is TGTGCCAGCTCACCACTTCAGGGTAGCCATGAGCAGTTCTTC.

This clone showed up just a few times. This sequence joins TRBV7-2 and TRBJ2-1; no clear D. Germline CDR1 SGHTA, CDR2 FQGNSA. The germline V and J ends were trimmed by 4 bases and 8 bases, with 12 bases remaining between them. The CDR3 covers 13 residues. CDR3 sequence: CASSSRRTHEQFF. The CDR3 coding sequence is TGTGCCAGCAGCTCCCGACGCACCCATGAGCAGTTCTTC.

This clone has just one count. The CDR3 region is CASRRSGQSNSGNTIYF. CDR3 coding DNA: TGTGCCAGCAGACGGTCGGGGCAATCTAACTCTGGAAACACCATATATTTT. The rearrangement links TRBV28 to TRBJ1-3; TRBD1 is a possible D gene (5 bases). Germline CDR1 MDHEN, CDR2 SYDVKM. This CDR3 comprises 17 residues. V was shortened by 6 bases and J by 0 bases, with 18 bases between the two germline ends.

The genes are TRBV19 and TRBJ2-2, with D uncertain. Trimming took 0 bases from V and 4 from J, leaving 3 bases between them. The CDR3 totals 13 residues. Germline V gene sequence: CDR1 LNHDA, CDR2 SQIVND (reference sequence). The DNA for the CDR3 is TGTGCCAGTAGTATAGACGTCACCGGGGAGCTGTTTTTT. Protein product: CASSIDVTGELFF.

This chain uses TRBV5-1 with TRBJ1-2; TRBD1 might be the D (6 bases). Germline lookup yields CDR1 SGHRS and CDR2 YFSETQ. V lost 0 bases and J 4 bases, leaving 13 bases between the germline ends. This CDR3 has 15 residues. CDR3 amino acids: CASSLGTGQIYGYTF. DNA for the CDR3: TGCGCCAGCAGCTTGGGGACCGGACAGATCTATGGCTACACCTTC.